This TCR beta chain was sequenced for a study of T-cell memory formation after mild COVID-19. Overall study context: TCR clusters showed largely donor specificity.

Study results and caveats: The study detected some responding clones in pre-infection memory, suggesting cross-reactive memory joined. Clones that contracted from day 15 to 85 were balanced CD4/CD8, while later expanders leaned CD4+.

5'RACE primed from the constant segment yielded TCR alpha and TCR beta cDNA libraries bearing sample barcodes and UMIs. MiXCR was run by TCRdb on the 5' RACE reads, yielding one entry per CDR3 protein. Among under 50,000 distinct CDR3 sequences listed, roughly a quarter were seen once. Comment on this clonotype: The target antigen is unknown.

Sequences were obtained from PBMCs or a T cell subset sorted from them (not recorded which). The receptor was derived from a man between 18 and 35 years old who had mild COVID-19 (a few samples of this study predate the infection). Cell type and time point are not known.

The CDR3 region has the DNA TGTGCCAGCAGCTCACCCTTTGACCCCAGGGGAGGAATTGAAGCTTTCTTT. Its protein product is CASSSPFDPRGGIEAFF. This sequence joins TRBV11-2 and TRBJ1-1; D may be TRBD1 (6 bases). Trimming stripped 4 bases from V and 7 bases from J, with 25 bases between. Germline lookup yields CDR1 SGHAT and CDR2 FQNNGV. This CDR3 has 17 amino acids.